The 10 T cell receptor beta chains given below trace back to one sample, sequenced in a study of shared clonotypes between healthy human individuals. Sequenced by immunoSEQ multiplex PCR; TCRdb stores in-frame clones only, minus some. Of roughly 1,100,000 clones listed, about 80% were seen once; the top ten hold 1.4% to 1.5%. The sequenced sample consisted of memory CD4+ T cells sorted from blood. Indicated subset: CD45RA-negative fraction. The receptors were sampled from a young man in good health.

The J gene is TRBJ1-3, the V gene TRBV28; 9 bases are shared with TRBD1. The CDR3 has 15 residues. Per the germline V gene, CDR1 is MDHEN and CDR2 is SYDVKM. J gave up 6 bases and V 5 bases, and 8 bases lay outside the gene matches. The chain's CDR3 is CASSPRTGDKNTIYF. CDR3 DNA: TGTGCCAGCAGTCCCCGGACAGGGGACAAAAACACCATATATTTT.

The chain combines TRBV5-1 with TRBJ1-2; D might be TRBD1 (5 bases). There are 15 residues in the CDR3. Germline CDR1 and CDR2: SGHRS and YFSETQ. The ends were cut back, 4 bases at V and 0 bases at J, with 13 bases in the middle. CDR3 DNA sequence: TGCGCCAGCAGCGGAGGGGACCTACCTAACTATGGCTACACCTTC. It codes for CASSGGDLPNYGYTF.

J is TRBJ2-3 and V is TRBV29-1; either TRBD1 or TRBD2 may supply D (5 bases each). Deletions cut 6 bases from V and 1 base from J, with 11 bases between. Germline V gene lookup returns CDR1 SQVTM and CDR2 ANQGSEA. The CDR3 is made up of 13 amino acids. This CDR3 reads CSVGPTGTDTQYF. Here the CDR3 DNA reads TGCAGCGTGGGACCGACAGGCACAGATACGCAGTATTTT.

The chain has TRBV30 and TRBJ1-2, with 8 bases identical to TRBD1. Trimming at V came to 4 bases and at J to 4 bases, leaving 8 bases not matched to a gene. The CDR3 is 14 amino acids. Germline V gene lookup returns CDR1 GTSNPN and CDR2 SVGIG (reference sequence). In DNA form, the CDR3 reads TGTGCCTGGACCCGGGACAGGAAGGGCTATGGCTACACCTTC. Translating it yields CAWTRDRKGYGYTF.

The gene calls are TRBV18 and TRBJ1-1, with TRBD1 identical over 9 bases. J was trimmed by 5 bases and V by 3 bases; bases with no gene match: 10. Germline CDR1 reads KGHSH; CDR2 reads LQKENI. The CDR3 runs to 16 residues. The DNA for the CDR3 is TGTGCCAGCTCACCGCCTACCGGGACAGGGCAAACTGAAGCTTTCTTT. The encoded protein is CASSPPTGTGQTEAFF.

The V call is TRBV6-5, the J call TRBJ2-2, with D unclear. Trimming cost V 9 bases and J 2 bases, with 10 bases left between them. Germline loops: CDR1 MNHEY, CDR2 SVGAGI. This CDR3 is 13 amino acids long. The CDR3 sequence: CASSGPNTGELFF. CDR3 DNA sequence: TGTGCCAGTTCGGGTCCTAACACCGGGGAGCTGTTTTTT.

In the case of this clone: A single base separates this from a much larger clone, so it may be a read error. The chain is built from TRBV6-5 and TRBJ1-1; 8 nucleotides agree with TRBD1. The V and J ends lost 2 bases and 8 bases, in that order; junction bases with no gene match: 1. The CDR3 consists of 12 residues. Per germline, CDR1 MNHEY and CDR2 SVGAGI. The CDR3 coding sequence is TGTGCCAGCAGTTACAGGACAGGGGAAGCTTTCTTT. The encoded protein is CASSYRTGEAFF.

The V and J genes are TRBV28 and TRBJ1-2; D perhaps matches TRBD1 (6 bases). CDR1 and CDR2 (germline): MDHEN, SYDVKM. The CDR3 runs to 12 residues. Trimming shortened V by 6 bases and J by 4 bases, and 9 bases separated the two germline ends. The chain's CDR3 is CASSRDIYGYTF. The CDR3 DNA is TGTGCCAGCAGCCGGGACATCTATGGCTACACCTTC.

The chain is built from TRBV10-3 and TRBJ2-3; TRBD2 matches at 11 bases. Germline-derived CDR1 and CDR2 are ENHRY and SYGVKD. J gave up 2 bases and V 5 bases, and 6 bases lay outside the gene matches. This CDR3 contains 16 residues. The CDR3 region is CAISMGLADPTDTQYF. CDR3 DNA sequence: TGTGCCATCAGTATGGGACTAGCGGACCCCACAGATACGCAGTATTTT.

The chain links TRBV2 to TRBJ1-1; possible D gene TRBD1, 5 bases. The CDR3 extends over 14 amino acids. Looked up from germline, CDR1 is SNHLY and CDR2 is FYNNEI. V was pared by 8 bases and J by 4 bases, with 17 bases between. Here the CDR3 reads CASAGKTHGTEAFF. CDR3 DNA: TGTGCCAGCGCAGGGAAAACCCACGGCACTGAAGCTTTCTTT.